This T cell receptor (beta chain) derives from a study of CDR3 diversity in severe acne. In TCRdb, the PCR reads were re-called with MiXCR into one record per CDR3 protein. Of around 83,000 distinct CDR3 sequences listed, approximately 54% are singletons. The V and J ends lost 0 bases and 2 bases, in that order; junction bases with no gene match: 6. Germline V gives CDR1 ENHRY, CDR2 SYGVKD. The CDR3 consists of 16 residues. Sequenced sample: blood. The clonotype comes from a male donor with severe acne vulgaris. The chain employs TRBV10-3 and TRBJ2-5; 7 nucleotides agree with TRBD1. The CDR3 loop reads CAISESVGGQQETQYF. The CDR3 region has the DNA TGTGCCATCAGTGAGTCAGTTGGGGGACAGCAAGAGACCCAGTACTTC.